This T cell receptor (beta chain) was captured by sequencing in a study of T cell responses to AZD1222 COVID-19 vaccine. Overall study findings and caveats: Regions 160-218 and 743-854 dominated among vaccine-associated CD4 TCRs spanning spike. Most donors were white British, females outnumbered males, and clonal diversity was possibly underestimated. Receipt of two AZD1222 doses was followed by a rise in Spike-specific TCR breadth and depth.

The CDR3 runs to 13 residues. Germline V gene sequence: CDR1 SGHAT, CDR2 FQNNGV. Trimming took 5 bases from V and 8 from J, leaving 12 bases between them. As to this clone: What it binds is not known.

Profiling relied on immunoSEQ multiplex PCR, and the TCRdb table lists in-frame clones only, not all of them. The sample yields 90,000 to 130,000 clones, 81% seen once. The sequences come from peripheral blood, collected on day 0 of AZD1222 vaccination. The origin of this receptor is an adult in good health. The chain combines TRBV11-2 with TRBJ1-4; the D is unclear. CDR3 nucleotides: TGTGCCAGCAGCAAAGGGTGGAGAGAAAAACTGTTTTTT. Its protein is CASSKGWREKLFF.